This TCR beta chain comes out of a study of T cells after yellow fever vaccination (dated by TCRdb to about 2019). With regard to the full study: Libraries from fractions with low cell numbers were prepared with the SMART-Seq v4 Ultra Low Input RNA kit. To follow T-cell clones before and after primary and booster YFV17D yellow fever vaccination, bulk TCR alpha and beta repertoires were sequenced over time. Two healthy male donors, one aged 18 to 30 and one aged 30 to 40 years, made up the cohort. Blood was collected at multiple timepoints before and after primary and secondary immunization, and bulk PBMC replicates and cell subsets were isolated. The full study reports these points: Because abundant contaminating clonotypes from the bulk population could be contained in FACS-sorted repertoires, computational filtering was required. Most clones expanded after primary vaccination were re-detected after the booster (96% of CD4 and 80% to 90% of CD8), suggesting broad memory maintenance. Because the study included only two donors, the extent to which the findings can be generalized is limited. A small share of clonotypes occurred in both CD4 and CD8 compartments, likely arising from convergent recombination. The secondary T-cell response was found to be weaker but faster than the primary response, with a peak reached on day 5 rather than on day 15.

As concerns this clonotype: Its specific antigen is unknown. This may be a read error: a much more frequent sequence differs by one nucleotide.

TCR cDNA was synthesized by 5'RACE template switching, which introduced a universal primer site and unique molecular identifiers. cDNA synthesis was primed from both the TCR alpha and TCR beta constant segments. Library amplification used two PCR steps, and the second PCR step added sample barcodes and sequencing adapters. Sequencing of libraries was done on Illumina HiSeq 2500 (2x100 bp) or NovaSeq (2x150 bp). In the authors' own workflow: Demultiplexing of reads and collapsing into UMI consensus sequences were performed with MIGEC, and V(D)J alignment was carried out with MiXCR. Using edgeR on replicate PBMC samples, clonotypes were called vaccine-responding if FDR was below 0.01 and the log2 fold change was above 5 up to day 15. Bulk clonotypes were assigned CD4 or CD8 identity according to which sequenced CD4 or CD8 repertoire held them at higher abundance. TCRdb reprocessed the public reads (quality trimming at Q25 with fastp, clone calling with MiXCR) and kept in-frame beta chains. Each CDR3 protein gets just one entry, which takes the most common genes and DNA from the rows behind it. The V and J calls, along with clone size, are taken from TCRdb and not from the paper's own processing. In all, the sample holds under 150,000 distinct CDR3 sequences, and less than 9.5% of those were seen once. The leading ten clones occupy 0.73% of the sample.

What the treatment or condition label conveys for this sample: live attenuated yellow fever vaccine strain. A standard Ficoll-Paque protocol was used to isolate PBMCs from peripheral blood. Dynabeads CD4 and CD8 positive selection kits were used to isolate CD4 and CD8 T-cell fractions. RNA was extracted with TriZol from bulk PBMCs, CD4 and CD8 fractions, and dextramer-positive and dextramer-negative fractions. The sequence derives from a young man who received the YFV17D yellow fever vaccine. The source material was CD4+ T cells sorted from PBMCs, sampled 5 days after the yellow fever booster vaccination.

The CDR3 corresponds to CASTVQGTEQFF. The DNA sequence follows: TGTGCCAGCACTGTACAGGGGACTGAGCAGTTCTTC. The rearranged chain carries TRBV12-3 or TRBV12-4 and TRBJ2-1; TRBD1 lines up with 7 middle nucleotides. For this chain, trimming is 7 bases at the V end and 9 bases at the J end, and the number of junction bases without a gene match is 6. The CDR3 runs 12 residues from the cysteine to the phenylalanine. CDR3 DNA is the only sequence kept; it has 36 bases, read in frame from the first base.